The next 27 T cell receptor beta chains were all read from a single sample in a study of shared clonotypes between healthy human individuals. The table came from immunoSEQ multiplex PCR; TCRdb's copy has only in-frame clones and leaves some out. The repertoire has approximately 2.5 million clones, roughly 92% of them found once; the top ten carry about 0.13%. Sequenced sample: naive CD4+ T cells sorted from blood. Subset given: CD45RA+ positively selected. These receptors were taken from a man between 18 and 35 years old in good health.

This chain connects TRBV2 to TRBJ1-5, with D unresolved. CDR1 and CDR2 from the germline V gene are SNHLY and FYNNEI. Trimming took off 4 bases at V and 3 bases at J, with 4 bases between the two ends. The CDR3 consists of 12 residues. This CDR3 reads CASSAPNQPQHF. The CDR3 nucleotides are TGTGCCAGCAGTGCCCCCAATCAGCCCCAGCATTTT.

This rearrangement joins TRBV11-2 to TRBJ1-2; perhaps TRBD1 as D (6 bases). Germline-derived CDR1 and CDR2 are SGHAT and FQNNGV. This CDR3 has 14 residues. With 3 bases removed from V and 2 bases from J, the gap between germline ends came to 10 bases. CDR3 region: CASSFRGENYGYTF. CDR3 DNA: TGTGCCAGCAGCTTCAGGGGAGAGAACTATGGCTACACCTTC.

The rearrangement uses TRBV9 and TRBJ2-5, with D unresolved. The CDR3 is made up of 13 amino acids. Deletions cut 0 bases from V and 6 bases from J, with 9 bases between. Germline CDR1 is SGDLS and CDR2 is YYNGEE. The CDR3 sequence is CASSVAGEQTQYF. The DNA for the CDR3 is TGTGCCAGCAGCGTAGCGGGCGAGCAGACCCAGTACTTC.

In the case of this clone: The identical CDR3 is also encoded by other nucleotide sequences in the sample. This chain uses TRBV6-1 with TRBJ1-3; unclear D gene. Trimming took 0 bases from V and 0 from J, leaving 6 bases between them. Germline CDR1 reads MNHNS; CDR2 reads SASEGT. This CDR3 is 15 amino acids long. The CDR3 spells CASSEAGSSGNTIYF. Written as DNA, the CDR3 is TGTGCCAGCAGTGAAGCGGGCAGCTCTGGAAACACCATATATTTT.

The chain is built from TRBV19 and TRBJ1-5; D is undetermined. CDR3 length: 15 amino acids. V gave up 5 bases and J gave up 0 bases, with 11 bases separating them. The germline CDR1 and CDR2 sequences are LNHDA and SQIVND (reference sequence). CDR3 bases: TGTGCCAGTAGTCCACTTCTAAATAGCAATCAGCCCCAGCATTTT. It encodes CASSPLLNSNQPQHF.

The V call is TRBV27, the J call TRBJ1-5, with D possibly TRBD1 on 6 matching bases. Germline CDR1 reads MNHEY; CDR2 reads SMNVEV (reference sequence). The V gene lost 4 bases and the J gene lost 2 bases, with 18 bases spanning the gap. The CDR3 totals 17 residues. The DNA of the CDR3 is TGTGCCAGCAGTTCCGGACAGTTCGTCGGGGGCAATCAGCCCCAGCATTTT. It is translated as CASSSGQFVGGNQPQHF.

The gene calls are TRBV18 and TRBJ1-1; D gene ambiguous. Trimming took off 1 base at V and 0 bases at J, with 15 bases between the two ends. This CDR3 contains 17 residues. Per the germline V gene, CDR1 is KGHSH and CDR2 is LQKENI. CDR3 amino acids: CASSPLEVGSMNTEAFF. The CDR3 nucleotides are TGTGCCAGCTCACCACTCGAAGTAGGATCCATGAACACTGAAGCTTTCTTT.

This clone turned up a few times. This sequence joins TRBV18 and TRBJ1-1, with no clear D. Trimming removed 4 bases at V and 6 bases at J, with 9 bases between. In germline, CDR1 is KGHSH, CDR2 LQKENI. CDR3 length: 12 residues. The CDR3 spells CASSRRDSEAFF. The CDR3 DNA reads as TGTGCCAGCTCACGTCGGGATTCTGAAGCTTTCTTT.

J is TRBJ2-7 and V is TRBV14, with 9 positions matching TRBD1. Germline trimming cut 4 bases from V and 1 base from J; bases unmatched to any gene: 2. CDR1 is SGHDN, CDR2 FVKESK, per germline. The CDR3 has 14 residues. Here the CDR3 DNA reads TGTGCCAGCAGCCCCGGGACAGGGTCCTACGAGCAGTACTTC. Translating it yields CASSPGTGSYEQYF. The full variable domain, with the rest looked up from reference TRBV14 and TRBJ2-7, is EAGVTQFPSHSVIEKGQTVTLRCDPISGHDNLYWYRRVMGKEIKFLLHFVKESKQDESGMPNNRFLAERTGGTYSTLKVQPAELEDSGVYFCASSPGTGSYEQYFGPGTRLTVT.

CDR3 region: CASTFGMNTEAFF. In DNA, the CDR3 is TGTGCCAGCACTTTCGGGATGAACACTGAAGCTTTCTTT. The chain carries TRBV25-1 and TRBJ1-1; D call uncertain. The CDR3 totals 13 residues. V lost 7 bases and J lost 0, with 9 bases in between. CDR1 is MGHDK and CDR2 is SYGVNS in the germline V gene.

V usage is TRBV10-3 and J usage is TRBJ2-1, with 7 bases that match TRBD2. Germline CDR1 is ENHRY and CDR2 is SYGVKD. This CDR3 region has 16 residues. The V segment lost 0 bases and the J segment 4 bases; nucleotides outside the gene matches: 6. The CDR3 DNA is TGTGCCATCAGTGAGTCCGGACCGGGGGGTTACAATGAGCAGTTCTTC. It encodes CAISESGPGGYNEQFF.

V is TRBV28 and J is TRBJ1-4; D is perhaps TRBD1 (6 bases). The germline V gene has CDR1 MDHEN and CDR2 SYDVKM. The CDR3 runs to 15 residues. V was trimmed by 3 bases and J by 8 bases, leaving 16 bases between them. This CDR3 reads CASSFGQGIGEKLFF. The CDR3 region has the DNA TGTGCCAGCAGTTTTGGCCAGGGGATTGGGGAAAAACTGTTTTTT.

This chain links TRBV5-1 with TRBJ2-3; possible D gene TRBD1, 5 bases. Per the germline V gene, CDR1 is SGHRS and CDR2 is YFSETQ. Trimming stripped 1 base from V and 3 bases from J, with 12 bases between. CDR3 length: 15 residues. The CDR3 sequence: CASSLTWGRTDTQYF. Written as DNA, the CDR3 is TGCGCCAGCAGCTTGACGTGGGGCCGAACAGATACGCAGTATTTT. The entire variable domain, with the rest obtained from reference TRBV5-1 and TRBJ2-3, is as follows: KAGVTQTPRYLIKTRGQQVTLSCSPISGHRSVSWYQQTPGQGLQFLFEYFSETQRNKGNFPGRFSGRQFSNSRSEMNVSTLELGDSALYLCASSLTWGRTDTQYFGPGTRLTVL.

The rearrangement joins TRBV4-1 to TRBJ1-2, with 9 bases identical to TRBD1. Trimming took 1 base from V and 4 from J; bases not matched to a gene: 10. This CDR3 is 17 amino acids long. Germline assignment: CDR1 MGHRA and CDR2 YSYEKL. The CDR3 reads CASSQVSGTGTGYGYTF. The CDR3 DNA is TGCGCCAGCAGCCAAGTCTCCGGGACAGGGACTGGCTATGGCTACACCTTC.

A remark on this clone: Other DNA sequences in the same sample also yield this CDR3. The chain couples TRBV28 to TRBJ1-2, with 8 positions matching TRBD1. CDR3 length: 14 residues. Germline CDR1 MDHEN, CDR2 SYDVKM. Trimming removed 5 bases from V and 3 bases from J; junction bases left unmatched: 5. The chain's CDR3 is CASSPGQGHYGYTF. CDR3 sequence (DNA): TGTGCCAGCAGTCCCGGACAGGGACACTATGGCTACACCTTC.

This CDR3 reads CASGLLGPSGANVLTF. CDR3 nucleotide sequence: TGTGCTAGTGGTTTGTTGGGGCCCTCTGGGGCCAACGTCCTGACTTTC. V and J are TRBV12-5 and TRBJ2-6; TRBD1 might be the D (5 bases). V gave up 2 bases and J gave up 0 bases, with 8 bases separating them. The V gene's germline CDR1 is LGHNT and CDR2 FRNRAP. The CDR3 sequence is 16 residues long.

The V and J genes are TRBV6-5 and TRBJ1-5; TRBD1 is a possible D gene (6 bases). V was trimmed by 7 bases and J by 2 bases, leaving 12 bases between them. CDR1 is MNHEY and CDR2 is SVGAGI in the germline V gene. This CDR3 has 14 amino acids. The CDR3 loop is CASKGRTGNQPQHF. As DNA, the CDR3 is TGTGCCAGCAAAGGAAGGACAGGCAATCAGCCCCAGCATTTT.

The V gene is TRBV2, the J gene TRBJ2-5; no clear D gene. Trimming pared 5 bases from V and 6 bases from J, leaving 4 bases between. This CDR3 is built from 10 residues. Germline assignment: CDR1 SNHLY and CDR2 FYNNEI. CDR3 sequence (DNA): TGTGCCAGCAGTACTCAGACCCAGTACTTC. Translated: CASSTQTQYF.

The chain employs TRBV5-1 and TRBJ1-2; 8 bases align to TRBD1. From germline, CDR1 is SGHRS and CDR2 YFSETQ. The CDR3 has 15 residues. Unmatched junction bases numbered 5, after V lost 0 bases and J lost 4 bases. The CDR3 loop is CASSLAGTGIYGYTF. The CDR3, as DNA: TGCGCCAGCAGCTTGGCCGGGACAGGAATCTATGGCTACACCTTC.

The table lists this clone with a count of one. The chain has TRBV2 and TRBJ1-3; 12 positions match TRBD1. CDR1 SNHLY and CDR2 FYNNEI come from the germline V gene. The ends lost 6 bases at V and 4 bases at J; junction bases unmatched: 7. This CDR3 spans 16 amino acids. CDR3 DNA sequence: TGTGCCAGCAGGGCCAAGGGACAGGGGGCAGGAAACACCATATATTTT. Protein product: CASRAKGQGAGNTIYF.

This sequence joins TRBV19 and TRBJ2-7; TRBD2 might be the D (6 bases). Trimming took off 1 base at V and 3 bases at J, with 10 bases between the two ends. Germline V gene lookup returns CDR1 LNHDA and CDR2 SQIVND (reference sequence). The CDR3 has 14 residues. The CDR3 here is CASSIGGGNYEQYF. The CDR3 DNA follows: TGTGCCAGTAGTATAGGCGGCGGGAACTACGAGCAGTACTTC.

V and J are TRBV5-1 and TRBJ2-3, with D hard to call. The germline gives CDR1 SGHRS, CDR2 YFSETQ. CDR3 length equals 12 residues. The germline V and J ends were trimmed by 2 bases and 4 bases, with 5 bases remaining between them. The CDR3 nucleotides are TGCGCCAGCAGCTTTCAGGCAGATACGCAGTATTTT. Its translation: CASSFQADTQYF. The variable domain in full, completed from reference TRBV5-1 and TRBJ2-3, reads KAGVTQTPRYLIKTRGQQVTLSCSPISGHRSVSWYQQTPGQGLQFLFEYFSETQRNKGNFPGRFSGRQFSNSRSEMNVSTLELGDSALYLCASSFQADTQYFGPGTRLTVL.

The V call is TRBV6-6, the J call TRBJ1-4; the D gene is possibly TRBD1 (5 bases). V gave up 0 bases and J gave up 6 bases, with 11 bases separating them. This CDR3 has 15 residues. Germline values: CDR1 MNHNY, CDR2 SVGAGI (reference sequence). The CDR3 sequence: CASSYSGTSDEKLFF. Written as DNA, the CDR3 is TGTGCCAGCAGTTACTCAGGGACTTCGGATGAAAAACTGTTTTTT.

This chain joins TRBV27 and TRBJ1-2, with TRBD1 matching 10 bases. With 3 bases clipped from V and 4 bases from J, the junction kept 11 bases outside the gene matches. This CDR3 has 17 residues. Per germline, CDR1 MNHEY and CDR2 SMNVEV (reference sequence). CDR3 DNA: TGTGCCAGCAGTTTTTACCCAATGACAGGGGGCACCTATGGCTACACCTTC. Its protein is CASSFYPMTGGTYGYTF.

The rearrangement joins TRBV6-6 to TRBJ2-3; TRBD2 aligns across 9 bases. J was trimmed by 1 base and V by 5 bases; bases with no gene match: 4. This CDR3 comprises 15 residues. Germline values: CDR1 MNHNY, CDR2 SVGAGI (reference sequence). DNA of the CDR3: TGTGCCAGCAGTGTAGCGGGAGTTCGCACAGATACGCAGTATTTT. Translation: CASSVAGVRTDTQYF.

On this clone: At the DNA level, this CDR3 is encoded by other sequences in the same sample as well. The chain uses TRBV6-5 and TRBJ1-5, with 8 positions matching TRBD1. Germline CDR1 MNHEY, CDR2 SVGAGI. The J segment lost 4 bases and the V segment lost 5 bases, leaving 1 base of the junction unmatched. The CDR3 totals 13 residues. CDR3 nucleotide sequence: TGTGCCAGCAGTAGGGACAGGAATCAGCCCCAGCATTTT. This codes for CASSRDRNQPQHF.

The rearrangement joins TRBV21-1 to TRBJ2-1; the table's D call TRBD2 went unverified against the DNA. TRBV21-1 is tagged as a pseudogene. This CDR3 is built from 17 residues. The CDR3 region is CASSNRISGRNYNEQFF. CDR3 bases: TGTGCCAGCAGCAATCGGATTAGCGGGAGGAACTACAATGAGCAGTTCTTC.